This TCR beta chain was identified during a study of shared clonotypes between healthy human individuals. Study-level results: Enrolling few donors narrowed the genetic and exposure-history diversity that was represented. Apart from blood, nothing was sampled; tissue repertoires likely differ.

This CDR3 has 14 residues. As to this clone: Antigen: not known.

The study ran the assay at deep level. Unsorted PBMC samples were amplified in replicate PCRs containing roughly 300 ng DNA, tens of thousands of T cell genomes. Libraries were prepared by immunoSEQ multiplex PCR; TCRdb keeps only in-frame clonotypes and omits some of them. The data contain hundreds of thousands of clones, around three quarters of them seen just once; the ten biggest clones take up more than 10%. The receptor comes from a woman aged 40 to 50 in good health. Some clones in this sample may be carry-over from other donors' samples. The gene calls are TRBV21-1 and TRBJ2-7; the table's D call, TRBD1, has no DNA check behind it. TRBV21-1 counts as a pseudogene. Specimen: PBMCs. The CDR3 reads CASSTGQGAGEQYF. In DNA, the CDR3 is TGTGCCAGCAGCACGGGACAGGGGGCTGGCGAGCAGTACTTC.